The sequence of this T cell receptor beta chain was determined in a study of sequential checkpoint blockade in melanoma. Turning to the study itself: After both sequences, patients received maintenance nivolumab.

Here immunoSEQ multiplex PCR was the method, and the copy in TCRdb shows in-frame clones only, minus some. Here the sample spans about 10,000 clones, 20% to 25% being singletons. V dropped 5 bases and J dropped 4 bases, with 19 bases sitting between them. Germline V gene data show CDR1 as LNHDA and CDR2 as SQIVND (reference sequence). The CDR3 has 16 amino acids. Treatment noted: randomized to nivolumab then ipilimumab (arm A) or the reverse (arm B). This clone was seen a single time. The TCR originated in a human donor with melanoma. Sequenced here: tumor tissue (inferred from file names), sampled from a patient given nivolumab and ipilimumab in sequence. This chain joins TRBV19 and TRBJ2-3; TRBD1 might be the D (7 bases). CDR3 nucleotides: TGTGCCAGTAGTGTCCTGGCTCAGGGGGGAGCAGATACGCAGTATTTT. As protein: CASSVLAQGGADTQYF.